The entry below describes one T cell receptor beta chain. Its cognate antigen is unknown. The data originate from a study of monozygotic twins with inflammatory bowel disease. Study-level results: With others, IBD patients shared fewer clonotypes than healthy twins did, especially with disease activity. Distinguishing T cell subtypes was not possible.

Germline V gene data show CDR1 as ENHRY and CDR2 as SYGVKD. CDR3 length: 13 residues. Reprocessing the 5' RACE reads, TCRdb reports a single entry for every CDR3 protein and omits DNA. Its table records approximately 85,000 distinct CDR3 sequences. Donors gave about 2.6 ml of blood apiece. This rearrangement joins TRBV10-3 to TRBJ1-5; the TRBD1 assignment by TCRdb is unverifiable without DNA. The clonotype comes from a human donor with ulcerative colitis or Crohn's disease, or a healthy co-twin of an affected twin (not recorded which). The sequencing input was blood. CDR3 in amino acids: CATRGGENQPQHF.